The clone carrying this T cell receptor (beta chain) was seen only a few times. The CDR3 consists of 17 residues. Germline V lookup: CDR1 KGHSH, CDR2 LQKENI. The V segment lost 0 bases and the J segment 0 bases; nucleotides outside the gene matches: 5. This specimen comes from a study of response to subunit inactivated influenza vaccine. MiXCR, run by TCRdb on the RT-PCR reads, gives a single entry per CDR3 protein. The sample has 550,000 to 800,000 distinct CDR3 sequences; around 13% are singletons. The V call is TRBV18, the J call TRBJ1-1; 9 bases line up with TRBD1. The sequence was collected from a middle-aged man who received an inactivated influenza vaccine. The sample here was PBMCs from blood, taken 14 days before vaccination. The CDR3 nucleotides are TGTGCCAGCTCACCACCGAGGACAGGGGTTTTGAACACTGAAGCTTTCTTT. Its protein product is CASSPPRTGVLNTEAFF.